Each of the 20 T cell receptor beta chains below was sequenced from the same sample in a study of blood T cell repertoires in COVID-19. Data came from immunoSEQ multiplex PCR; TCRdb stores just in-frame clones and leaves some out. The sample contains fewer than 350,000 clones, 88% of which appear only once. The sample consisted of peripheral blood. All receptors come from a man aged 18-30 years with active or convalescent COVID-19.

This clone was seen only once. The J gene is TRBJ2-5, the V gene TRBV7-9, with D possibly matching TRBD1 (6 bases). Trimming removed 6 bases at V and 5 bases at J, with 16 bases between. The germline CDR1 and CDR2 sequences are SEHNR and FQNEAQ (reference sequence). The length of the CDR3 is 14 residues. CDR3 protein: CASSPFWGRETQYF. DNA for the CDR3: TGTGCCAGCAGTCCATTCTGGGGGCGCGAGACCCAGTACTTC.

The rearrangement links TRBV4-3 to TRBJ2-1; 12 bases align to TRBD1. The CDR3 runs to 18 residues. The V segment lost 3 bases and the J segment 4 bases; nucleotides outside the gene matches: 10. Germline lookup yields CDR1 LGHNA and CDR2 YSLEER. The CDR3 here is CASSHGTGGASKYNEQFF. In nucleotides, the CDR3 is TGCGCCAGCAGCCATGGGACAGGGGGCGCGAGTAAGTACAATGAGCAGTTCTTC.

This rearrangement joins TRBV7-9 to TRBJ2-2; no reliable D call. Trimming removed 1 base from V and 4 bases from J, with 13 bases in between. This CDR3 spans 16 amino acids. Germline lookup yields CDR1 SEHNR and CDR2 FQNEAQ (reference sequence). CDR3 nucleotide sequence: TGTGCCAGCAGCTTAGGAGTCAGGTTAGGCACCGGGGAGCTGTTTTTT. It codes for CASSLGVRLGTGELFF.

The chain couples TRBV20-1 to TRBJ2-1, with 8 bases aligning to TRBD2. The V segment lost 3 bases and the J segment 1 base; nucleotides outside the gene matches: 5. This CDR3 has 15 amino acids. Per germline, CDR1 DFQATT and CDR2 SNEGSKA (reference sequence). DNA of the CDR3: TGCAGTGCTAGTCCACGGGGGGGTTCCTACAATGAGCAGTTCTTC. It yields the protein CSASPRGGSYNEQFF.

This clone showed up just a few times. The J gene is TRBJ1-3, the V gene TRBV4-1, with D maybe TRBD1 (6 bases). Between the trimmed V and J ends, which lost 1 base and 2 bases, there was a span of 18 bases. Germline V gene sequence: CDR1 MGHRA, CDR2 YSYEKL. This CDR3 is built from 18 residues. The CDR3 protein is CASSQAIITDSTGNTIYF. The DNA of the CDR3 is TGCGCCAGCAGCCAAGCAATTATTACGGACAGTACTGGAAACACCATATATTTT.

This chain connects TRBV19 to TRBJ1-5, with D uncertain. Germline V gene data show CDR1 as LNHDA and CDR2 as SQIVND (reference sequence). The CDR3 length is 15 residues. Trimming shortened V by 3 bases and J by 4 bases, and 13 bases separated the two germline ends. The CDR3 reads CASSMRGYTNQPQHF. The CDR3 region has the DNA TGTGCCAGTAGTATGCGAGGGTATACGAATCAGCCCCAGCATTTT.

This clone appeared a few times. The gene calls are TRBV11-2 and TRBJ1-4; D might be TRBD1 (5 bases). The V gene lost 4 bases and the J gene lost 2 bases, with 14 bases spanning the gap. The length of the CDR3 is 16 residues. In germline, CDR1 is SGHAT, CDR2 FQNNGV. The CDR3 DNA reads TGTGCCAGCAGCTATCGGGGGAGTCAGACTAATGAAAAACTGTTTTTT. Protein product: CASSYRGSQTNEKLFF.

This clone was found a few times. The CDR3: CASSPSRGQETQYF. The CDR3 DNA sequence: TGTGCCAGCAGCCCCTCCAGGGGCCAAGAGACCCAGTACTTC. The rearrangement uses TRBV7-9 and TRBJ2-5, with a tentative D call TRBD1 (6 bases). The germline V and J ends were trimmed by 5 bases and 1 base, with 11 bases remaining between them. This CDR3 is 14 amino acids long. Germline CDR1 SEHNR, CDR2 FQNEAQ (reference sequence).

The table lists this clone with a few counts. V gene TRBV7-8 combines with J gene TRBJ1-6, with a tentative D call TRBD1 (6 bases). CDR3 length: 15 residues. The V gene lost 5 bases and the J gene lost 6 bases, with 14 bases spanning the gap. Per germline, CDR1 SGHVS and CDR2 FQNEAQ. The CDR3 spells CASSPSPDSNSPLHF. The DNA for the CDR3 is TGTGCCAGCAGCCCCTCCCCGGACAGTAATTCACCCCTCCACTTT.

V usage is TRBV27 and J usage is TRBJ2-2, with D tentatively TRBD1 (6 bases). Between the trimmed V and J ends, which lost 8 bases and 2 bases, there was a span of 18 bases. Germline CDR1 is MNHEY and CDR2 is SMNVEV (reference sequence). The CDR3 consists of 16 residues. CDR3 protein: CASGFVGAENTGELFF. Written as DNA, the CDR3 is TGTGCCAGCGGCTTCGTGGGGGCAGAAAACACCGGGGAGCTGTTTTTT.

The chain carries TRBV27 and TRBJ2-7; unclear D gene. Per the germline V gene, CDR1 is MNHEY and CDR2 is SMNVEV (reference sequence). Trimming took off 3 bases at V and 3 bases at J, with 9 bases between the two ends. The CDR3 totals 13 residues. CDR3 region: CASSFAGVYEQYF. The CDR3 DNA is TGTGCCAGCAGTTTCGCCGGAGTCTACGAGCAGTACTTC.

This chain connects TRBV5-1 to TRBJ2-2, with D perhaps matching TRBD1 (6 bases). The germline CDR1 and CDR2 sequences are SGHRS and YFSETQ. Trimming took off 2 bases at V and 3 bases at J, with 8 bases between the two ends. This CDR3 spans 14 amino acids. The CDR3 loop is CASSFTGYTGELFF. The DNA for the CDR3 is TGCGCCAGCAGCTTTACAGGGTACACCGGGGAGCTGTTTTTT.

Remarks on this clone: Within the sample, other DNA sequences also encode this same CDR3. The rearrangement joins TRBV7-2 to TRBJ1-5; D remains ambiguous. The CDR3 has 15 amino acids. The V end lost 1 base, the J end lost 1 base, and 8 bases lay between the germline ends. The V gene's germline CDR1 is SGHTA and CDR2 FQGNSA. The CDR3 nucleotides are TGTGCCAGCAGCTTAGAACCCGGGAGCAATCAGCCCCAGCATTTT. Translating it yields CASSLEPGSNQPQHF.

The chain recombines TRBV9 with TRBJ2-2; TRBD1 aligns across 9 bases. The CDR3 has 16 amino acids. Germline CDR1 and CDR2: SGDLS and YYNGEE. Trimming cost V 4 bases and J 3 bases; bases outside gene matches: 7. CDR3 DNA sequence: TGTGCCAGCAGCCTAGGGGGGACAGGGTACACCGGGGAGCTGTTTTTT. It translates to CASSLGGTGYTGELFF.

This clone appeared a single time. The J gene is TRBJ1-3, the V gene TRBV3-1 (or the pseudogene TRBV3-2); TRBD1 aligns across 7 bases. Germline trimming cut 6 bases from V and 7 bases from J; bases unmatched to any gene: 9. CDR3 size: 14 residues. Germline assignment: CDR1 LGHDT and CDR2 YNNKEL (reference sequence). CDR3 sequence reads: CASRPGDRVNTIYF. The CDR3 bases are TGTGCCAGCAGGCCGGGCGACAGGGTGAACACCATATATTTT.

The chain couples TRBV5-5 to TRBJ2-7; 7 bases fit TRBD2. Germline assignment: CDR1 SGHKS and CDR2 YYEKEE (reference sequence). The CDR3 has 14 amino acids. V was clipped by 4 bases and J by 3 bases; unmatched bases: 7. CDR3 nucleotides: TGTGCCAGCAGCCCCCCGGGGGGATACTACGAGCAGTACTTC. This codes for CASSPPGGYYEQYF.

The chain links TRBV19 to TRBJ1-2; 9 bases are a match to TRBD1. J gave up 6 bases and V 4 bases, and 0 bases lay outside the gene matches. The CDR3 runs to 12 residues. CDR1 and CDR2 from the germline V gene are LNHDA and SQIVND (reference sequence). The CDR3 is CASSRDRDGYTF. CDR3 DNA: TGTGCCAGTAGTAGGGACAGGGATGGCTACACCTTC.

The rearrangement links TRBV27 to TRBJ1-2, with 8 bases that match TRBD1. Germline-derived CDR1 and CDR2 are MNHEY and SMNVEV (reference sequence). V dropped 7 bases and J dropped 6; count of bases not matched to a gene: 10. The CDR3 consists of 14 residues. CDR3 sequence: CASTQGTGSNGYTF. Written as DNA, the CDR3 is TGTGCCAGCACCCAGGGGACAGGATCAAATGGCTACACCTTC.

V gene TRBV19 combines with J gene TRBJ1-6, with TRBD1 matching 9 bases. CDR1 and CDR2 (germline): LNHDA, SQIVND (reference sequence). The CDR3 contains 14 residues. Trimming cost V 5 bases and J 12 bases; bases outside gene matches: 8. CDR3 in DNA: TGTGCCAGTAGTCCGGGACAGGGATTAGTACCCCTCCACTTT. Amino acid sequence: CASSPGQGLVPLHF.

This clone has just one count. The chain carries TRBV6-1 and TRBJ2-3; perhaps TRBD2 as D (6 bases). Trimming left V 2 bases short and J 2 bases short, with 11 bases between. CDR1 MNHNS and CDR2 SASEGT come from the germline V gene. The CDR3 contains 15 residues. This chain's CDR3 is CASSERAGTTDTQYF. The CDR3 DNA reads TGTGCCAGCAGTGAAAGGGCGGGGACCACAGATACGCAGTATTTT.